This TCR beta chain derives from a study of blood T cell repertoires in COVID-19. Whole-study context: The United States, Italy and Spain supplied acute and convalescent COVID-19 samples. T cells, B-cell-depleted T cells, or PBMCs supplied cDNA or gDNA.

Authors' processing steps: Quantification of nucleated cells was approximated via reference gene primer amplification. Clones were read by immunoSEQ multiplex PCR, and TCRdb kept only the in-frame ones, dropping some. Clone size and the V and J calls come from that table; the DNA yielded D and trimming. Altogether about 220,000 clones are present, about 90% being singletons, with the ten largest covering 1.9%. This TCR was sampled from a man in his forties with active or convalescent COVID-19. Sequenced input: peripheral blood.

The CDR3 DNA reads as TGTGCCATCAGTGAGCCGGACAGGCCCCGAGCTTTCTTT. This gives the protein CAISEPDRPRAFF. The rearrangement uses TRBV10-3 and TRBJ1-1; 7 bases are a match to TRBD1. The V gene's germline CDR1 is ENHRY and CDR2 SYGVKD. J was trimmed by 10 bases and V by 2 bases; bases with no gene match: 7. The CDR3 length is 13 residues.